A single sample gave rise to the 6 T cell receptor beta chains below, sequenced in a study of T cell responses to AZD1222 COVID-19 vaccine. Sequenced by immunoSEQ multiplex PCR; TCRdb stores in-frame clones only, minus some. This sample yields about 73,000 clones, of which 75% to 90% are seen a single time; about a tenth belongs to the top ten. This sample comprised peripheral blood, obtained 28 days after the second AZD1222 dose. These receptors all stem from an adult who received the AZD1222 COVID-19 vaccine.

The rearrangement links TRBV9 to TRBJ2-3; D is undetermined. Germline lookup yields CDR1 SGDLS and CDR2 YYNGEE. CDR3 length: 12 amino acids. V was shortened by 4 bases and J by 2 bases, with 5 bases between the two germline ends. CDR3 coding DNA: TGTGCCAGCAGCATCTACACAGATACGCAGTATTTT. Residues: CASSIYTDTQYF.

V gene TRBV12-3 or TRBV12-4 combines with J gene TRBJ1-2, with 7 positions matching TRBD1. J lost 5 bases, V lost 8 bases, and 5 bases had no gene match. The CDR3 sequence is 12 residues long. CDR3 in DNA: TGTGCCAGCCAGGGGGGGGTTTATGGCTACACCTTC. Translating it yields CASQGGVYGYTF.

V usage is TRBV14 and J usage is TRBJ2-2; TRBD2 aligns across 13 bases. This CDR3 is 18 amino acids long. V lost 4 bases and J lost 5; bases outside the gene matches: 10. CDR1 and CDR2 from the germline V gene are SGHDN and FVKESK. DNA for the CDR3: TGTGCCAGCAGCCCAGACTGGGGGACTAGCGGGGTGACCGGGGAGCTGTTTTTT. Amino acid sequence: CASSPDWGTSGVTGELFF.

The chain employs TRBV5-1 and TRBJ2-7; tentatively, D is TRBD1 or TRBD2 (5 bases each). V lost 4 bases and J lost 3, with 14 bases in between. This CDR3 contains 14 residues. Per the germline V gene, CDR1 is SGHRS and CDR2 is YFSETQ. The CDR3: CASSLGGPLYEQYV. The CDR3 DNA reads as TGCGCCAGCAGCCTTGGGGGACCCCTCTACGAGCAGTACGTC.

The chain links TRBV3-1 (or the pseudogene TRBV3-2) to TRBJ2-7; D unclear. The CDR3 is 13 residues long. The ends were cut back, 1 base at V and 8 bases at J, with 12 bases in the middle. Per the germline V gene, CDR1 is LGHDT and CDR2 is YNNKEL (reference sequence). CDR3 sequence (DNA): TGTGCCAGCAGCCAAGGCCAGATCGTTAAGCAGTACTTC. It specifies CASSQGQIVKQYF.

The chain carries TRBV19 and TRBJ2-3; 8 bases match TRBD2. CDR1 and CDR2 from the germline V gene are LNHDA and SQIVND (reference sequence). V lost 0 bases, J lost 2 bases, and 10 bases stayed unmatched. CDR3 length equals 18 residues. CDR3 in amino acids: CASSIDGTSGPSTDTQYF. The CDR3 nucleotides are TGTGCCAGTAGTATAGACGGAACTAGCGGCCCTTCCACAGATACGCAGTATTTT. Full variable domain (rest looked up from reference TRBV19 and TRBJ2-3): DGGITQSPKYLFRKEGQNVTLSCEQNLNHDAMYWYRQDPGQGLRLIYYSQIVNDFQKGDIAEGYSVSREKKESFPLTVTSAQKNPTAFYLCASSIDGTSGPSTDTQYFGPGTRLTVL.